This entry is about one TCR beta chain. The target antigen is unknown. The CDR3 is 12 amino acids. Germline V lookup: CDR1 SEHNR, CDR2 FQNEAQ (reference sequence). Trimming shortened V by 5 bases and J by 4 bases, and 9 bases separated the two germline ends. The sample is drawn from a study of shared clonotypes between healthy human individuals. About the study: The donors, two women and three men, were aged 18 to 49. Study-wide points: Genetic and exposure-history diversity was limited by the few donors. Compared with memory subsets, naive subsets generally had larger estimated richness. Sharing across a handful of donors was seen in roughly 5% of naive CD4 clonotypes.

Terminally differentiated effector memory CD45RA+ cells were excluded by CCR7 positive selection of CD45RO-negative cells. This table comes from immunoSEQ multiplex PCR, and its TCRdb copy is limited to in-frame clones, with some not included. Among about 800,000 clones, around 96% were seen once, and the ten largest hold less than 0.25%. The chain combines TRBV7-9 with TRBJ2-7, with D possibly TRBD2 on 5 matching bases. This sequence was found in a man in his thirties or forties in good health. Sequences were obtained from naive CD8+ T cells sorted from blood. The CDR3 DNA follows: TGTGCCAGCAGCGCCGGGGAATACGAGCAGTACTTC. Translating it yields CASSAGEYEQYF. The variable domain in full, completed from reference TRBV7-9 and TRBJ2-7, reads DTGVSQNPRHKITKRGQNVTFRCDPISEHNRLYWYRQTLGQGPEFLTYFQNEAQLEKSRLLSDRFSAERPKGSFSTLEIQRTEQGDSAMYLCASSAGEYEQYFGPGTRLTVT.